Following are 7 T cell receptor beta chains from one sample sequenced in a study of blood T cell repertoires in COVID-19 (dated by TCRdb to the early 2020s). Libraries came from the immunoSEQ multiplex PCR assay. Drawn from immuneACCESS, this table holds only the in-frame rearrangements with V and J called that TCRdb kept. Clones are partly lost; checked studies trace under half to an unresolved V gene and leave the rest unexplained. In this sample the table shows 150,000 or so clones, roughly 80% of which occur a single time. Almost 8.5% of the sample rests with the top ten. The sequencing sample was made of peripheral blood. Every receptor here comes from a woman aged 70-85 years with acute or convalescent COVID-19.

The rearrangement joins TRBV7-2 to TRBJ1-4, with 8 positions matching TRBD1. J gave up 8 bases and V 5 bases, and 10 bases lay outside the gene matches. Per the germline V gene, CDR1 is SGHTA and CDR2 is FQGNSA. The CDR3 sequence is 15 residues long. The CDR3 sequence: CASSTGQGGVEKLFF. Written as DNA, the CDR3 is TGTGCCAGCAGCACCGGACAGGGTGGGGTAGAAAAACTGTTTTTT.

The V call is TRBV29-1, the J call TRBJ2-1; perhaps TRBD1 as D (5 bases). CDR1 and CDR2 (germline): SQVTM, ANQGSEA. Trimming took 4 bases from V and 8 from J, leaving 12 bases between them. CDR3 length: 12 residues. CDR3 in DNA: TGCAGCGTTGTGGGGCAGCCGGATGAGCAGTTCTTC. This gives the protein CSVVGQPDEQFF.

The chain carries TRBV28 and TRBJ2-1, with 13 nucleotides matching TRBD2. V dropped 7 bases and J dropped 4; count of bases not matched to a gene: 4. The CDR3 length is 15 residues. Per the germline V gene, CDR1 is MDHEN and CDR2 is SYDVKM. CDR3 nucleotide sequence: TGTGCCAGCATCCGACTAGCGGGAGGTTACAATGAGCAGTTCTTC. Residues: CASIRLAGGYNEQFF.

This chain connects TRBV5-1 to TRBJ1-6; D is uncertain. Germline CDR1 and CDR2: SGHRS and YFSETQ. This CDR3 spans 17 amino acids. V shed 4 bases and J shed 7 bases, with 21 bases lying between them. CDR3 protein: CASSPEWRNSLNSPLHF. As DNA, the CDR3 is TGCGCCAGCAGCCCGGAGTGGAGAAATTCACTAAATTCACCCCTCCACTTT.

This clone was picked up a small number of times. The chain employs TRBV19 and TRBJ1-1; D remains unclear. This CDR3 spans 15 amino acids. The ends were cut back, 5 bases at V and 1 base at J, with 14 bases in the middle. Per germline, CDR1 LNHDA and CDR2 SQIVND (reference sequence). The CDR3 protein is CASSSRLAANTEAFF. The CDR3 DNA follows: TGTGCCAGTAGTTCCCGATTAGCGGCGAACACTGAAGCTTTCTTT.

The V and J genes are TRBV5-1 and TRBJ1-5; perhaps TRBD1 as D (5 bases). Trimming took off 0 bases at V and 3 bases at J, with 10 bases between the two ends. The CDR3 is 15 residues long. Germline values: CDR1 SGHRS, CDR2 YFSETQ. The CDR3 region is CASSLEGAPNQPQHF. The CDR3 DNA sequence: TGCGCCAGCAGCTTGGAAGGGGCGCCCAATCAGCCCCAGCATTTT.

This clone was recorded once. Other DNA variants within this sample encode the same CDR3. This chain connects TRBV27 to TRBJ1-6; D remains unclear. The CDR3 has 15 residues. The V gene's germline CDR1 is MNHEY and CDR2 SMNVEV (reference sequence). The V gene lost 3 bases and the J gene lost 0 bases, with 6 bases spanning the gap. The CDR3 here is CASSLGSSYNSPLHF. The CDR3 DNA sequence: TGTGCCAGCAGTTTGGGCAGCTCCTATAATTCACCCCTCCACTTT.